This T cell receptor beta chain was obtained from a study of blood T cell repertoires in COVID-19. This CDR3 spans 16 amino acids. From germline, CDR1 is SGDLS and CDR2 YYNGEE. V dropped 3 bases and J dropped 4; count of bases not matched to a gene: 9. Here immunoSEQ multiplex PCR was the method, and the copy in TCRdb shows in-frame clones only, minus some. The sample includes some 260,000 clones, 88% of them seen just once. The TCR was taken from a woman in her thirties or forties who had recovered from COVID-19. The gene calls are TRBV9 and TRBJ1-4; TRBD1 agrees at 7 bases. The sequencing sample was made of peripheral blood. CDR3 residues: CASSATGRFGNEKLFF. CDR3 bases: TGTGCCAGCAGCGCGACAGGGAGGTTTGGTAATGAAAAACTGTTTTTT. The full variable domain, completed using reference TRBV9 and TRBJ1-4, is DSGVTQTPKHLITATGQRVTLRCSPRSGDLSVYWYQQSLDQGLQFLIQYYNGEERAKGNILERFSAQQFPDLHSELNLSSLELGDSALYFCASSATGRFGNEKLFFGSGTQLSVL.